A selection of T cell receptor beta chains follows, all from one sample in a study of immune heterogeneity within non-small cell lung tumors. TCRdb independently ran MiXCR on the multiplex PCR reads; one entry per CDR3 protein. The sample shows 30,000 to 40,000 distinct CDR3 sequences, 28% of them seen only once. What was sequenced was lung tumor tissue. These receptors were obtained from a man aged 40-50 years with non-small cell lung cancer. The CDR3 runs from the conserved cysteine through the conserved F or W. D genes are given only for firm matches.

d_gene,v_gene,CDR3aa
TRBD2,TRBV12-3/TRBV12-4,CASSITGTNEQFF
.,TRBV18,CASSPQDKQFF
TRBD2,TRBV10-3,CAISTSGPMGETQYF
TRBD1,TRBV6-1,CATGTGGSYEQYF
TRBD1,TRBV19,CASSFPGQGGQPQHF
.,TRBV19,CASSGGESPLHF
.,TRBV14,CASSLNRGTDTQYF
TRBD2,TRBV2,CASSEQLAVGHTQYF
.,TRBV3-1,CASSPQGAEAFF
.,TRBV5-8,CASSFRGAGGNTIYF
.,TRBV19,CASSIIRTDRILYGYTF
.,TRBV6-2/TRBV6-3,CASSYSSQRSGQPQHF
.,TRBV4-3,CASSQDLGVGQTQYF
TRBD1,TRBV11-2,CASSLGDSGNTEAFF
.,TRBV7-9,CASSSDSDTQYF
.,TRBV7-9,CASSETPSPEAFF
TRBD1,TRBV6-1,CASSARDRGPHLYEQYF
.,TRBV19,CASSNFGRNTEAFF
.,TRBV10-1,CASSFAGLDEQYF
.,TRBV7-3,CASSLTGTGELFF
.,TRBV9,CASSVDEQYF